The entry below describes one T cell receptor beta chain. Its antigen remains unidentified. Sample-barcoded 5' priming and a J-beta primer mix drove a second PCR of about 6 to 11 cycles. TCRdb re-called the 5' RACE reads with MiXCR, one entry per CDR3 protein. The repertoire consists of about 1,400,000 distinct CDR3 sequences, with 59% occurring once and the leading ten covering 6.5% to 8%. Isolated per sample were at least 7 million PBMCs. The record originates from a study of blood T cells in healthy people across ages. Whole-study results and caveats: Older age went with lower TCR beta diversity per million T cells, in a roughly linear way. It was not possible, with unsorted PBMCs, to conclusively compare naive and antigen-experienced cells. Aged donors had fewer naive CD4+ cells and lower diversity than long-lived donors.

Sequenced: blood. The sequence was obtained from a man between 18 and 29 years old in good health.

The CDR3 bases are TGTGCCAGCAGTTACGGGCAGCGCACCGGGGAGCTGTTTTTT. It is translated as CASSYGQRTGELFF. The chain recombines TRBV6-2 or TRBV6-3 with TRBJ2-2; D is undetermined. Germline V lookup: CDR1 MNHEY, CDR2 SVGEGT. Trimming cost V 2 bases and J 4 bases, with 8 bases left between them. This CDR3 contains 14 residues.